This T cell receptor beta chain was observed in a study of CD8+CD57+ T cells in acquired aplastic anemia. Study in general: Sorted CD4+ and CD8+ cells gave an average of 3.2 ug of DNA.

As to this clonotype: Its antigen is still unknown.

Findings of the study overall: Significance was not reached for CD8+ Simpson's diversity between patients and controls.

The CDR3 loop spans 15 amino acids. CDR1 is MNHNY and CDR2 is SVGAGI in the germline V gene (reference sequence). Genomic DNA acted as the template from which TCR beta VDJ combination and CDR3 sequence profiling were carried out. Using its own MiXCR run on the reads, TCRdb lists one record per CDR3 protein. Among around 200,000 distinct CDR3 sequences listed, approximately 51% were seen once. It was patients with CD8+CD57+ cell expansion by flow cytometry who were chosen for sequencing. The chain is built from TRBV6-6 and TRBJ1-5, with TRBD1 identical over 8 bases. Source material: sorted CD4+, CD8+, or CD8+CD57+ T cells (not recorded which) from PBMCs. This TCR was sampled from a human donor with aplastic anemia. CDR3 sequence: CSTTGGPPSNQPQHF. The CDR3 DNA follows: TGTTCCACCACAGGGGGACCCCCTAGCAATCAGCCCCAGCATTTT.